This TCR beta chain was recorded in a study of regulatory T cells in long-lasting Graves disease. General study findings and limits: Newly diagnosed patients had higher TCR diversity than persistent Graves' patients did.

HTBI primers from iRepertoire and Arm-PCR of CDR3 regions yielded the TCR beta libraries. TCRdb re-called the multiplex PCR reads with MiXCR, one entry per CDR3 protein. The profile shows around 420,000 distinct CDR3 sequences, roughly a sixth of them singletons. Time point meaning: newly diagnosed GD, antithyroid drugs for less than 3 months. RNA from PBMCs was the source of the TCR library. Peripheral blood, at 8.5 to 9 milliliters, went into EDTA tubes. This clonotype was seen more than once but under ten times. Its specificity is unknown. At one of its ends the junction is not consistent with the germline gene, which may arise from a read error. Germline-derived CDR1 and CDR2 are SNHLY and FYNNEI. This CDR3 is built from 17 residues.

This receptor was identified in a female donor with Graves disease. V gene TRBV2 combines with J gene TRBJ2-1; 10 bases are a match to TRBD2. Sequencing used peripheral blood mononuclear cells (PBMCs), obtained at new diagnosis, from a patient treated with antithyroid drugs. CDR3 amino acids: CASSTIAGGKSYNEHFF. The CDR3 nucleotides read TGTGCCAGCAGTACAATAGCGGGAGGAAAATCCTACAATGAGCATTTCTTC.